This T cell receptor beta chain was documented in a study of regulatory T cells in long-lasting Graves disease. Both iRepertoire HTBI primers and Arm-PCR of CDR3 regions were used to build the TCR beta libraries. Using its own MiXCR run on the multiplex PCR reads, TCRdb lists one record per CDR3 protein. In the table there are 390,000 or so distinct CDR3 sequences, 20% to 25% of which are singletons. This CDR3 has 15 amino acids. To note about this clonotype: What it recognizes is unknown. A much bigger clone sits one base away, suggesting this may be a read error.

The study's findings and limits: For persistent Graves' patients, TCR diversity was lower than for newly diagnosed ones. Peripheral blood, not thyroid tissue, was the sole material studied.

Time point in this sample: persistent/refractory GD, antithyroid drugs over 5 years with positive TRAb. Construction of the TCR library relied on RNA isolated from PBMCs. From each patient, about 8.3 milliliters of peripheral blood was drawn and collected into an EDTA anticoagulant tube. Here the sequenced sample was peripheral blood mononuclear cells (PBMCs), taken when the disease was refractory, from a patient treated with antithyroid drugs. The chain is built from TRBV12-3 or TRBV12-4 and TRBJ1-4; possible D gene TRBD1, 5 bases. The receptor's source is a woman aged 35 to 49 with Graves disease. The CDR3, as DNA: TGTGTCAGCAGTTTTAGAGGGGCGCTTGATGAAAAACTGTTTTTT. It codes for CVSSFRGALDEKLFF.